The rows below give T cell receptor beta chains drawn from one sample of a study of persistence of HIV-infected CD4 T cells. Their specific antigens are unknown. Repertoires were generated with immunoSEQ multiplex PCR, while TCRdb's copy carries only in-frame clones and drops some. The sample contains 50,000 or so clones, around 72% of which appear only once. This sample comprised CD4+ T cells sorted from PBMCs after roughly 18-hour stimulation, obtained from a patient who received antiretroviral therapy. The receptor set was obtained from an adult man with HIV who was CMV-seropositive. Both conserved end residues are part of each CDR3. D genes are given only for firm matches. The size of a clone is reported for some rows only, either as once, few or many, or as a class for expanded clones.

d_call	v_call	j_call	clone_size	cdr3_nt	cdr3_aa
NA	TRBV18	TRBJ1-4	NA	TGTGCCAGCTCACCGGGACTCAATGAAAAACTGTTTTTT	CASSPGLNEKLFF
NA	TRBV10-3	TRBJ2-5	once	TGTGCCATCAGTGAGGGTAGGTCCCAAGAGACCCAGTACTTC	CAISEGRSQETQYF
NA	TRBV19	TRBJ1-5	few	TGTGCCAGTAGTATGGGGCTGGGTTATAGCAATCAGCCCCAGCATTTT	CASSMGLGYSNQPQHF
NA	TRBV7-2	TRBJ1-4	NA	TGTGCCAGCAGCTTAGAAGGCAGAACAACTAATGAAAAACTGTTTTTT	CASSLEGRTTNEKLFF
NA	TRBV6-5	TRBJ1-2	few	TGTGCCAGCCGTCCCCCTCAGGGTTCTAGCTATGGCTACACCTTC	CASRPPQGSSYGYTF
TRBD1	TRBV14	TRBJ2-7	NA	TGTGCCAGCAGCCAAGTCGACAGGGCAACCTACGAGCAGTACTTC	CASSQVDRATYEQYF
TRBD1	TRBV10-3	TRBJ2-1	NA	TGTGCCATCAGCGCGTCATCCGGGACAGCGTACAATGAGCAGTTCTTC	CAISASSGTAYNEQFF
TRBD2	TRBV7-7	TRBJ2-1	NA	TGTGCCAGCAGCGAAATAGCGGGAATAGAAAATGAGCAGTTCTTC	CASSEIAGIENEQFF
NA	TRBV5-1	TRBJ2-7	NA	TGCGCCAGCAGCTTGGGGCAGAACTACGAGCAGTACTTC	CASSLGQNYEQYF
TRBD1	TRBV5-1	TRBJ1-6	NA	TGCGCCAGCAGCTCCTCGACAGGGGACCGCGCAAATTCACCCCTCCACTTT	CASSSSTGDRANSPLHF
TRBD2	TRBV18	TRBJ2-5	few	TGTGCCAGCTCACCTCAGCAGCGGGAGGAGACCCAGTACTTC	CASSPQQREETQYF
TRBD1	TRBV7-9	TRBJ1-3	NA	TGTGCCAGCAGCTTAGCGCGGTCGACAGGGGTTACCTCTGGAAACACCATATATTTT	CASSLARSTGVTSGNTIYF
NA	TRBV9	TRBJ2-5	once	TGTGCCAGCAGCGTAGCTAATGGCCAAGAGACCCAGTACTTC	CASSVANGQETQYF
TRBD1	TRBV2	TRBJ1-3	NA	TGTGCCAGTGGGACAGGGGTTGGAAACACCATATATTTT	CASGTGVGNTIYF
TRBD2	TRBV4-1	TRBJ2-1	once	TGCGCCAGCAGCCAAGAACGCGGGAGGGGTTACAATGAGCAGTTCTTC	CASSQERGRGYNEQFF
TRBD1	TRBV11-1	TRBJ2-7	NA	TGTGCCAGCAGCCGGGACAGAGACTCCTACGAGCAGTACTTC	CASSRDRDSYEQYF
NA	TRBV6-5	TRBJ2-2	NA	TGTGCCAGCAGTTCTCTGACCTACACCGGGGAGCTGTTTTTT	CASSSLTYTGELFF
NA	TRBV11-1	TRBJ1-6	NA	TGTGCCAGCAGCTTTCAGGTTAATTCACCCCTCCACTTT	CASSFQVNSPLHF
NA	TRBV6-5	TRBJ1-5	NA	TGTGCCAGCAGTATAACCCAGGGGAATCAGCCCCAGCATTTT	CASSITQGNQPQHF
TRBD1	TRBV6-4	TRBJ1-4	NA	TGTGCCAGCAGGACAGGGGGCATCGGTGAAAAACTGTTTTTT	CASRTGGIGEKLFF
NA	TRBV18	TRBJ2-7	NA	TGTGCCAGCTCACCAAGAATGGGGGGCGAATACGAGCAGTACTTC	CASSPRMGGEYEQYF
NA	TRBV1	TRBJ1-4	NA	TGCACCAGCAGCCAATGCATGTTAGGGGGCCCAACTAATGAAAAACTGTTTTTT	CTSSQCMLGGPTNEKLFF
NA	TRBV14	TRBJ1-2	NA	TGTGCCAGCAGCCGGAGAGGGAGCTATGGCTACACCTTC	CASSRRGSYGYTF
NA	TRBV7-9	TRBJ1-5	NA	TGTGCCAGCAGCTTAGCGGACAGTGTATATAGCAATCAGCCCCAGCATTTT	CASSLADSVYSNQPQHF
TRBD1	TRBV11-2	TRBJ1-5	once	TGTGCCAGCAGCTTAGGGCCCACAGGGGGCGTAGGGTCTCAGCCCCAGCATTTT	CASSLGPTGGVGSQPQHF
TRBD2	TRBV5-5	TRBJ2-1	NA	TGTGCCAGCAGCTTAATGGGACTAGCGTACTCCTACAATGAGCAGTTCTTC	CASSLMGLAYSYNEQFF
TRBD1	TRBV18	TRBJ2-7	once	TGTGCCAGCTCACCCCGGCCATCAGGACAGGGGGTAACCTACGAGCAGTACTTC	CASSPRPSGQGVTYEQYF
NA	TRBV11-2	TRBJ2-1	NA	TGTGCCAGCAGCTTTTCTCCGCTGGAGCAGTTCTTC	CASSFSPLEQFF
NA	TRBV6-5	TRBJ1-1	NA	TGTGCCAGTCGGCAGGGGCACACTGAAGCTTTCTTT	CASRQGHTEAFF
NA	TRBV6-1	TRBJ1-3	NA	TGTGCCAGCAGTGAAGCCCTTGGCGCTGGAAACACCATATATTTT	CASSEALGAGNTIYF
NA	TRBV29-1	TRBJ2-1	NA	TGCAGCGTTGTAGGCCCCCGGGGGAGAAATGAGCAGTTCTTC	CSVVGPRGRNEQFF
NA	TRBV4-3	TRBJ1-1	NA	TGCGCCAGCAGCCAAGGGGGAGGGACACTGAACACTGAAGCTTTCTTT	CASSQGGGTLNTEAFF
NA	TRBV7-2	TRBJ1-5	NA	TGTGCCAGCAGCCCCGGGGGGAGCAATCAGCCCCAGCATTTT	CASSPGGSNQPQHF
NA	TRBV5-1	TRBJ2-7	NA	TGCGCCAGCAGCTTGGTATCGCCCTCGGGGGAGCAGTACTTC	CASSLVSPSGEQYF
NA	TRBV6-4	TRBJ1-1	NA	TGTGCCAGCAGAGGAACAGACAGTAGGAACACTGAAGCTTTCTTT	CASRGTDSRNTEAFF
NA	TRBV29-1	TRBJ1-1	NA	TGCAGCGTTGACAGGAAATCTGCGGGCACTGAAGCTTTCTTT	CSVDRKSAGTEAFF
NA	TRBV7-6	TRBJ2-3	NA	TGTGCCAGCAGCTTAGAATTCCCGGGAAGCACAGATACGCAGTATTTT	CASSLEFPGSTDTQYF
NA	TRBV11-3	TRBJ2-2	NA	TGTGCCAGCAGCTTTAGCGAGACGTCGAACACCGGGGAGCTGTTTTTT	CASSFSETSNTGELFF
TRBD1	TRBV2	TRBJ1-6	few	TGTGCCAGCAGTGCCCTGACAGGGAAGTTGTCACCCCTCCACTTT	CASSALTGKLSPLHF
TRBD1	TRBV5-1	TRBJ1-3	once	TGCGCCAGCAGAACAGGGGCTTCTGGAAACACCATATATTTT	CASRTGASGNTIYF
NA	TRBV19	TRBJ1-2	NA	TGTGCCAGTAGTATCCGCACGTATGGCTACACCTTC	CASSIRTYGYTF
NA	TRBV5-6	TRBJ2-1	NA	TGTGCCAGCACCGCCCCAGGCCGTAATGAGCAGTTCTTC	CASTAPGRNEQFF
TRBD1	TRBV6-1	TRBJ1-1	NA	TGTGCCAGCACAAGGACAGGGGCCACTGAAGCTTTCTTT	CASTRTGATEAFF
NA	TRBV4-1	TRBJ1-3	NA	TGCGCCAGCAGCCAAGGGGACGGTGGAAACACCATATATTTT	CASSQGDGGNTIYF
TRBD1	TRBV7-9	TRBJ2-7	NA	TGTGCCAGCAGCGGCACAGACAGGGAAAGGTGGTACGAGCAGTACTTC	CASSGTDRERWYEQYF